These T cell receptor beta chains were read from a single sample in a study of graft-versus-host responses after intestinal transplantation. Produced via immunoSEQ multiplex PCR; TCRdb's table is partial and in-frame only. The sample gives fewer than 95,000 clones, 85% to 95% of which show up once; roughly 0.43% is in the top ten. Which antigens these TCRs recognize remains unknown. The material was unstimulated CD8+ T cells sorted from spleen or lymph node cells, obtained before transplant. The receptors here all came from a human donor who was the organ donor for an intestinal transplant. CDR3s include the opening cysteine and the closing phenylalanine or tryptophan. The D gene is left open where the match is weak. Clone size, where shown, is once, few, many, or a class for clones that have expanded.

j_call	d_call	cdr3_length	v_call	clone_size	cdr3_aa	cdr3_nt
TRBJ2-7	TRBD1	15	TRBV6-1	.	CASGERDRGKNEQYF	TGTGCCAGCGGGGAAAGGGACAGGGGGAAGAACGAGCAGTACTTC
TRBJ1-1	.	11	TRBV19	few	CASGENTEAFF	TGTGCCAGTGGGGAGAATACTGAAGCTTTCTTT
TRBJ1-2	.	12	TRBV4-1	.	CASRGDTYGYTF	TGCGCCAGCAGGGGGGACACCTATGGCTACACCTTC
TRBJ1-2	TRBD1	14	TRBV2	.	CASRTPGQGNGYTF	TGTGCCAGCAGGACCCCGGGACAGGGGAATGGCTACACCTTC
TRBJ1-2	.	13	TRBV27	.	CASSKGLLWGYTF	TGTGCCAGCAGCAAAGGACTTCTATGGGGCTACACCTTC
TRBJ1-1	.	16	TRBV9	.	CASSVDRDGGNTEAFF	TGTGCCAGCAGCGTAGACAGGGATGGAGGGAACACTGAAGCTTTCTTT
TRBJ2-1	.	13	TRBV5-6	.	CASSLVSVDEQFF	TGTGCCAGCAGCTTGGTGTCCGTCGATGAGCAGTTCTTC
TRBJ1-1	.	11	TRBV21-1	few	CASSNLFEAFF	TGTGCCAGCAGCAATCTTTTTGAAGCTTTCTTT
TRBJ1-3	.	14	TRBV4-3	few	CASSQGTQDPARYF	TGCGCCAGCAGCCAAGGCACTCAAGACCCCGCGAGGTATTTT
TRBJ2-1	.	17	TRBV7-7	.	CASSPMSGDFSYNEQFF	TGTGCTAGCAGCCCAATGTCGGGGGACTTCTCCTACAATGAGCAGTTCTTC
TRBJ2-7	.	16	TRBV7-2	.	CASSLGTSLSSYEQYF	TGTGCCAGCAGCTTAGGAACAAGTCTTTCGTCCTACGAGCAGTACTTC
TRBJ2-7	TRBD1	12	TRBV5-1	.	CASSLSRGEQYF	TGCGCCAGCAGCTTGAGCAGGGGGGAGCAGTACTTC
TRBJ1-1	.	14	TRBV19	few	CASSRTEVGTEAFF	TGTGCCAGTAGTAGGACAGAAGTCGGGACTGAAGCTTTCTTT
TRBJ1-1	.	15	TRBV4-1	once	CASSQVAGMNTEAFF	TGCGCCAGCAGCCAAGTGGCAGGAATGAACACTGAAGCTTTCTTT
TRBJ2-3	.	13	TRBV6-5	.	CASSDDFTDTQYF	TGTGCCAGCAGTGATGACTTCACAGATACGCAGTATTTT
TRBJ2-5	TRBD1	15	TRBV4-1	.	CASSQLDRGQETQYF	TGCGCCAGCAGCCAACTGGACAGGGGCCAAGAGACCCAGTACTTC
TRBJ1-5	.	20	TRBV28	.	CASSLRAGRGPSNSNQPQHF	TGTGCCAGCAGTTTAAGAGCCGGCAGGGGACCCTCCAATAGCAATCAGCCCCAGCATTTT
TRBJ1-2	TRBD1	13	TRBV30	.	CAWRTGGADGYTF	TGTGCCTGGAGGACAGGGGGCGCAGACGGCTACACCTTC
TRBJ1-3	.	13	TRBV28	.	CASSSRGGNTIYF	TGTGCCAGCAGTTCAAGGGGAGGAAACACCATATATTTT
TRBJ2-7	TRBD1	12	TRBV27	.	CATGQGYYEQYF	TGTGCCACGGGACAGGGCTACTACGAGCAGTACTTC
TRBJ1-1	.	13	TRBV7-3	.	CASSWAVNTEAFF	TGTGCCAGCAGCTGGGCCGTAAACACTGAAGCTTTCTTT
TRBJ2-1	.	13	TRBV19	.	CASITGKTEKQFF	TGTGCCAGCATCACCGGTAAGACAGAGAAGCAGTTCTTC
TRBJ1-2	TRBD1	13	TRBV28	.	CASSPTGSLGYTF	TGTGCCAGCAGTCCGACAGGGTCGCTCGGCTACACCTTC
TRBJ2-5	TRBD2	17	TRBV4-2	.	CASTPIQGRGGKETQYF	TGTGCCAGCACCCCCATCCAGGGTCGGGGGGGGAAGGAGACCCAGTACTTC
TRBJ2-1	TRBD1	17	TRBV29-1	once	CSVEGTPGQASYNEQFF	TGCAGCGTTGAGGGCACTCCGGGACAGGCTTCCTACAATGAGCAGTTCTTC
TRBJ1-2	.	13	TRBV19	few	CASSPGVNYGYTF	TGTGCCAGTAGTCCAGGGGTTAACTATGGCTACACCTTC
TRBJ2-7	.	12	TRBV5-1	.	CASSFEGYEQYF	TGCGCCAGCAGCTTCGAGGGTTACGAGCAGTACTTC
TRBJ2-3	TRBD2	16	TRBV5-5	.	CASSLAGGGVQDTQYF	TGTGCCAGCAGCTTGGCCGGTGGGGGGGTACAAGATACGCAGTATTTT
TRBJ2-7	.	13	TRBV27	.	CASRKELGNEQYF	TGTGCCAGCAGGAAAGAGCTGGGCAACGAGCAGTACTTC
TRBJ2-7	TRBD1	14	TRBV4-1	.	CASSKGQGVYEQYF	TGCGCCAGCAGCAAAGGACAGGGGGTGTACGAGCAGTACTTC
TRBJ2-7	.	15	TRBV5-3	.	CARSLDRANSYEQYF	TGTGCCAGAAGCTTGGACAGGGCCAACTCCTACGAGCAGTACTTC
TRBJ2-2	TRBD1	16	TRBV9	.	CASSVGTGEYTGELFF	TGTGCCAGCAGCGTAGGGACAGGGGAGTACACCGGGGAGCTGTTTTTT
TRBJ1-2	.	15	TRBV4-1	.	CASSQEAAGYSGYTF	TGCGCCAGCAGCCAAGAAGCGGCGGGGTATTCAGGCTACACCTTC
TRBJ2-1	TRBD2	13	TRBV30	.	CAWISGGADEQFF	TGTGCCTGGATTAGCGGGGGGGCAGATGAGCAGTTCTTC
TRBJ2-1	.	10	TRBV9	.	CASSCDEQFF	TGTGCCAGCAGCTGCGATGAGCAGTTCTTC
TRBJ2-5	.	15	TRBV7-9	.	CASSHLRGGQETQYF	TGTGCCAGCAGCCACTTGAGGGGGGGGCAAGAGACCCAGTACTTC
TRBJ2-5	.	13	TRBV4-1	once	CASSRGTGETQYF	TGCGCCAGCAGCCGAGGGACTGGGGAGACCCAGTACTTC
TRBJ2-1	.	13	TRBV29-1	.	CSVARRTNNEQFF	TGCAGCGTTGCACGGCGGACTAACAATGAGCAGTTCTTC
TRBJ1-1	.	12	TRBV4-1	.	CASSETDTEAFF	TGCGCCAGCAGCGAAACGGACACCGAAGCTTTCTTT
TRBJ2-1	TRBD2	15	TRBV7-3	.	CASSGGLAGGEEQFF	TGTGCCAGCAGTGGGGGACTAGCGGGGGGAGAGGAGCAGTTCTTC
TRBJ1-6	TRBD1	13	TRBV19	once	CASRGTANSPLHF	TGTGCCAGTAGGGGGACAGCGAATTCACCCCTCCACTTT
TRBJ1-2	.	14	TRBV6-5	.	CASSAGTGSYGYTF	TGTGCCAGCAGTGCCGGAACAGGGAGCTATGGCTACACCTTC
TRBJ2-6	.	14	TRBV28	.	CASSLRGGANVLTF	TGTGCCAGCAGTTTGCGAGGTGGGGCCAACGTCCTGACTTTC
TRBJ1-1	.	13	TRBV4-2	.	CASSQVGQREAFF	TGTGCCAGCAGCCAAGTAGGACAGCGCGAAGCTTTCTTT
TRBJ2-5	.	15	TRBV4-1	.	CASGQSQTGQETQYF	TGCGCCAGCGGCCAATCCCAAACAGGACAAGAGACCCAGTACTTC
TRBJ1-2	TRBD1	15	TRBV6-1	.	CATLGGGLGTYGYTF	TGTGCCACCCTAGGAGGGGGCTTGGGGACCTATGGCTACACCTTC
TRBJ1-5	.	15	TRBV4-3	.	CASSQGRTSNQPQHF	TGCGCCAGCAGCCAAGGTCGGACATCCAATCAGCCCCAGCATTTT
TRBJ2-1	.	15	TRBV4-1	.	CASSQEAGLSNEQFF	TGCGCCAGCAGCCAAGAAGCGGGTTTGTCCAATGAGCAGTTCTTC
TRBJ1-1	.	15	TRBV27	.	CASSIIREYDTEAFF	TGTGCCAGCAGTATAATCCGGGAGTACGACACTGAAGCTTTCTTT
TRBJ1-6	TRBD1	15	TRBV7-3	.	CASSLRGQGRGPLHF	TGTGCCAGCAGCTTAAGGGGACAGGGACGGGGACCCCTCCACTTT